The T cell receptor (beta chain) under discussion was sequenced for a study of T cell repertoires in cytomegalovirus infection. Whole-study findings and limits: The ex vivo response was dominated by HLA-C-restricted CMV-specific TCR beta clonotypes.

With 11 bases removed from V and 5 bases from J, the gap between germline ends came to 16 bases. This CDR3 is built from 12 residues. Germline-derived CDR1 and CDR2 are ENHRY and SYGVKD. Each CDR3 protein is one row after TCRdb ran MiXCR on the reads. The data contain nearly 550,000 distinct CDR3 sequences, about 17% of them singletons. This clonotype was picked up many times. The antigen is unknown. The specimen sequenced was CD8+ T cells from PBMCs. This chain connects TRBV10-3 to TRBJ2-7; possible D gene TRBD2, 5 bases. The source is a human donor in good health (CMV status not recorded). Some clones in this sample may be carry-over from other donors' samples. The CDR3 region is CAVRGGLDEQYF. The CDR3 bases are TGTGCCGTTCGGGGTGGACTCGACGAGCAGTACTTC.